The entry below describes one T cell receptor (beta chain). Antigen unknown. Time point reported: week 35, safety follow-up. Doses consisted of 300 ug of mutant IDH1 20-mer peptide each, paired with topical imiquimod. The donor cohort comprised cases of new WHO grade 3 or 4 IDH1-mutant, ATRX-lost astrocytoma. This entry is derived from a study of a mutant IDH1 vaccine in newly diagnosed glioma. Produced via immunoSEQ multiplex PCR; TCRdb's table is partial and in-frame only. The sample yields roughly 40,000 clones, 83% seen once. The clonotype originates from a woman in her 50s with glioma. The specimen was PBMCs, collected from a glioma patient whose treatment included an IDH1 peptide vaccine.

In DNA form, the CDR3 reads TGTGCCAGTAGTATAGTAGAGGGAATCCGGAACACTGAAGCTTTCTTT. Translated: CASSIVEGIRNTEAFF. The rearrangement joins TRBV19 to TRBJ1-1, with D hard to call. The CDR3 consists of 16 residues. Germline lookup yields CDR1 LNHDA and CDR2 SQIVND (reference sequence). Deletions cut 1 base from V and 1 base from J, with 13 bases between.